Listed here are 30 T cell receptor beta chains from one sample, sequenced in a study of CD8 T cells in ankylosing spondylitis. TCRdb re-analysed the 5' RACE reads in MiXCR, keeping a single row per CDR3 protein. The table includes under 200,000 distinct CDR3 sequences, around a tenth detected once. Sequencing was performed on blood, either unsorted or a sorted T cell fraction (not recorded which). The receptors shown here come from a female donor with ankylosing spondylitis or in good health (not recorded which).

The J gene is TRBJ2-3, the V gene TRBV4-2; D is perhaps TRBD1 or TRBD2 (5 bases each). Deletions cut 5 bases from V and 2 bases from J, with 20 bases between. There are 17 residues in the CDR3. Germline lookup yields CDR1 LGHNA and CDR2 YNFKEQ. CDR3 sequence reads: CASSAPVGDPITDTQYF. CDR3 sequence (DNA): TGTGCCAGCAGCGCTCCGGTGGGGGACCCCATCACAGATACGCAGTATTTT.

The V call is TRBV7-2, the J call TRBJ2-7, with 9 bases fitting TRBD1. The trim removed 5 bases at V and 6 bases at J, leaving 8 bases unmatched. This CDR3 has 14 amino acids. CDR1 is SGHTA and CDR2 is FQGNSA in the germline V gene. In DNA form, the CDR3 reads TGTGCCAGCAGCGCGGGGACAGGGAGCCTCGAGCAGTACTTC. Residues: CASSAGTGSLEQYF.

This clonotype was observed many times. V is TRBV29-1 and J is TRBJ2-5; a weak D match, TRBD1 (6 bases). The V end lost 2 bases, the J end lost 3 bases, and 13 bases lay between the germline ends. Germline CDR1 reads SQVTM; CDR2 reads ANQGSEA. This CDR3 comprises 14 residues. The CDR3 DNA sequence: TGCAGCGTTGAACCCGCGGACAGCGAAGAGACCCAGTACTTC. It encodes CSVEPADSEETQYF.

This chain joins TRBV19 and TRBJ2-1; TRBD2 aligns across 9 bases. CDR3 size: 15 residues. The germline V gene has CDR1 LNHDA and CDR2 SQIVND (reference sequence). Trimming at V came to 5 bases and at J to 7 bases, leaving 9 bases not matched to a gene. CDR3 loop: CASSYRDSGSNEQFF. The DNA of the CDR3 is TGTGCCAGTAGTTACCGCGATAGCGGGAGTAATGAGCAGTTCTTC.

The sample holds a few counts of this clonotype. The chain uses TRBV30 and TRBJ2-2; D not resolved. CDR3 size: 13 residues. V was shortened by 1 base and J by 4 bases, with 7 bases between the two germline ends. The germline CDR1 and CDR2 sequences are GTSNPN and SVGIG (reference sequence). The CDR3: CAWSEGSTGELFF. The CDR3 DNA follows: TGTGCCTGGAGTGAGGGTAGCACCGGGGAGCTGTTTTTT.

V gene TRBV12-2 combines with J gene TRBJ1-2; the table's TRBD1 call for D was not verified on the DNA. TRBV12-2 is tagged as a pseudogene. The CDR3 is 15 amino acids. DNA for the CDR3: TGTGCAAGTCGCGAAGGGACAGTTAAGGACTATGGCTACACCTTC. Its protein product is CASREGTVKDYGYTF.

There are a few counts of this clonotype. The chain recombines TRBV7-9 with TRBJ2-1; D possibly corresponds to TRBD2 (5 bases). Per the germline V gene, CDR1 is SEHNR and CDR2 is FQNEAQ (reference sequence). The CDR3 is 14 residues long. V lost 11 bases and J 7 bases, leaving 21 bases between the germline ends. The CDR3 DNA follows: TGTGCCCTAGCCCCTGGCGGCCGGAGGAATGAGCAGTTCTTC. Amino acid sequence: CALAPGGRRNEQFF.

J is TRBJ2-6 and V is TRBV15; no definite D call. Trimming left V 1 base short and J 2 bases short, with 12 bases between. Germline values: CDR1 LNHNV, CDR2 YYDKDF (reference sequence). This CDR3 is built from 17 residues. This CDR3 is CATSRAPGRAGANVLTF. The CDR3 bases are TGTGCCACCAGCAGAGCTCCCGGTCGGGCTGGGGCCAACGTCCTGACTTTC.

This chain links TRBV12-3 or TRBV12-4 with TRBJ2-5; possible D gene TRBD1, 5 bases. The CDR3 sequence is 15 residues long. V lost 4 bases and J 5 bases, leaving 17 bases between the germline ends. CDR3 sequence reads: CASSSDGQGRETQYF. The CDR3, as DNA: TGTGCCAGCAGTTCGGATGGGCAGGGTAGGGAGACCCAGTACTTC.

V is TRBV27 and J is TRBJ2-2, with D unclear. This CDR3 region has 12 residues. V was pared by 1 base and J by 6 bases, with 3 bases between. CDR1 and CDR2 from the germline V gene are MNHEY and SMNVEV (reference sequence). As DNA, the CDR3 is TGTGCCAGCAGTTTATGGGCCGGGGAGCTGTTTTTT. It specifies CASSLWAGELFF.

The table lists this clonotype with many counts. The rearrangement links TRBV25-1 to TRBJ1-4, with D perhaps TRBD1 (6 bases). Trimming left V 10 bases short and J 3 bases short, with 9 bases between. Germline loops: CDR1 MGHDK, CDR2 SYGVNS. The CDR3 covers 12 residues. In DNA form, the CDR3 reads TGTGCCATGGCAGGGGCTAATGAAAAACTGTTTTTT. This gives the protein CAMAGANEKLFF.

The CDR3 coding sequence is TGTGCCAGCAGCGGGGGTAATGAAAAACTGTTTTTT. It specifies CASSGGNEKLFF. The V and J genes are TRBV9 and TRBJ1-4; no clear D gene. The length of the CDR3 is 12 residues. From germline, CDR1 is SGDLS and CDR2 YYNGEE. Trimming removed 3 bases from V and 4 bases from J, with 4 bases in between. The whole variable domain, remainder taken from reference TRBV9 and TRBJ1-4, is DSGVTQTPKHLITATGQRVTLRCSPRSGDLSVYWYQQSLDQGLQFLIQYYNGEERAKGNILERFSAQQFPDLHSELNLSSLELGDSALYFCASSGGNEKLFFGSGTQLSVL.

This clonotype was seen only a few times. The J gene is TRBJ1-1, the V gene TRBV12-3 or TRBV12-4, with a weak D call TRBD1 (6 bases). Trimming took off 6 bases at V and 2 bases at J, with 10 bases between the two ends. The CDR3 is 13 residues long. The CDR3 DNA follows: TGTGCCAGCAGCCCAGGGGACAACACTGAAGCTTTCTTT. Encoded protein: CASSPGDNTEAFF.

This clonotype was detected ten times or more. The CDR3 is CSVVDRRTEAFF. For the CDR3, the DNA is TGCAGCGTTGTGGATAGGCGGACTGAAGCTTTCTTT. The chain couples TRBV29-1 to TRBJ1-1; no clear D gene. This CDR3 contains 12 residues. The germline CDR1 and CDR2 sequences are SQVTM and ANQGSEA. Trimming pared 4 bases from V and 5 bases from J, leaving 11 bases between.

This clonotype showed up just a few times. The chain joins TRBV6-2 or TRBV6-3 to TRBJ2-1; D is perhaps TRBD1 or TRBD2 (8 bases each). Germline V gene sequence: CDR1 MNHEY, CDR2 SVGEGT. The CDR3 is 19 residues long. Deletions cut 7 bases from V and 9 bases from J, with 34 bases between. The CDR3 DNA reads as TGTGCCAGCACCCAGCCCCGGACAGGGATTCGGGAGGGCCAGGGTGAGCAGTTCTTC. It is translated as CASTQPRTGIREGQGEQFF.

This clonotype was observed a handful of times. The chain recombines TRBV7-9 with TRBJ2-1, with D uncertain. This CDR3 contains 13 residues. Germline V CDR1 and CDR2: SEHNR, FQNEAQ (reference sequence). V lost 3 bases, J lost 6 bases, and 9 bases lay in between. CDR3 in amino acids: CASSLEGFNEQFF. The CDR3 nucleotides are TGTGCCAGCAGCTTGGAAGGCTTCAATGAGCAGTTCTTC.

This chain connects TRBV19 to TRBJ2-1; weak D call: TRBD2 (6 bases). Trimming cost V 4 bases and J 5 bases, with 15 bases left between them. The germline V gene encodes CDR1 LNHDA and CDR2 SQIVND (reference sequence). The CDR3 runs 15 residues. The CDR3: CASSTSERHNNEQFF. The CDR3 DNA reads as TGTGCCAGTAGTACTAGCGAGAGACACAACAATGAGCAGTTCTTC. The full variable domain, its missing parts supplied by reference TRBV19 and TRBJ2-1, is DGGITQSPKYLFRKEGQNVTLSCEQNLNHDAMYWYRQDPGQGLRLIYYSQIVNDFQKGDIAEGYSVSREKKESFPLTVTSAQKNPTAFYLCASSTSERHNNEQFFGPGTRLTVL.

This clonotype was seen many times. The rearrangement joins TRBV6-7 to TRBJ2-3; 10 bases are shared with TRBD1. TRBV6-7 has ORF status, its function being uncertain. The CDR3 loop spans 18 amino acids. V dropped 0 bases and J dropped 4; count of bases not matched to a gene: 10. The CDR3 spells CASSYSIGTGDPADTQYF. The DNA for the CDR3 is TGTGCCAGCAGTTACTCGATCGGGACAGGGGATCCAGCAGATACGCAGTATTTT.

This chain links TRBV5-1 with TRBJ1-1; D call uncertain. The germline gives CDR1 SGHRS, CDR2 YFSETQ. Trimming removed 4 bases at V and 2 bases at J, with 12 bases between. The CDR3 contains 14 residues. In nucleotides, the CDR3 is TGCGCCAGCAGCGTATATACACAAAACACTGAAGCTTTCTTT. Translated: CASSVYTQNTEAFF.

The chain combines TRBV15 with TRBJ1-1, with D perhaps TRBD1 (6 bases). The V gene's germline CDR1 is LNHNV and CDR2 YYDKDF (reference sequence). This CDR3 is 15 amino acids long. Trimming pared 2 bases from V and 2 bases from J, leaving 12 bases between. CDR3 sequence reads: CATSRTRQANTEAFF. In nucleotides, the CDR3 is TGTGCCACCAGCAGAACACGACAGGCCAACACTGAAGCTTTCTTT.

To note about this clonotype: Sequence at one end of the junction differs from germline and may be a read error. The chain links TRBV15 to TRBJ2-3; tentative D call: TRBD2 (6 bases). There are 15 residues in the CDR3. Germline CDR1 is LNHNV and CDR2 is YYDKDF (reference sequence). The CDR3 region is CATSRTGGGTVTQYF. The CDR3 nucleotides read TGTGCCACCAGCAGAACCGGGGGAGGCACAGTTACGCAGTATTTT.

This clonotype was seen a handful of times. The gene calls are TRBV7-3 and TRBJ2-2; no clear D gene. Germline CDR1 is SGHTA and CDR2 is FQGTGA. The CDR3 spans 14 residues. The V gene lost 5 bases and the J gene lost 4 bases, with 11 bases spanning the gap. The CDR3 protein is CASSPDGFTGELFF. CDR3 nucleotide sequence: TGTGCCAGCAGCCCCGACGGATTCACCGGGGAGCTGTTTTTT.

The V and J genes are TRBV6-2 or TRBV6-3 and TRBJ2-6, with 8 positions matching TRBD1. V shed 5 bases, J shed 0 bases, and the junction held 15 bases outside the gene matches. The CDR3 extends over 20 amino acids. From germline, CDR1 is MNHEY and CDR2 SVGEGT. CDR3 region: CASSMTLWDRQLSGANVLTF. The CDR3, as DNA: TGTGCCAGCAGTATGACCCTTTGGGACAGGCAGCTCTCTGGGGCCAACGTCCTGACTTTC.

Remarks on this clonotype: A single base separates this from a much larger clone, so it may be a read error. The chain has TRBV12-3 or TRBV12-4 and TRBJ2-1, with 15 nucleotides matching TRBD2. CDR3 size: 16 residues. CDR3 amino acids: CASNDRGTSGRSEQLF. The CDR3 region has the DNA TGTGCCAGCAACGATCGCGGGACTAGCGGGAGGAGTGAGCAGCTCTTC.

This clonotype occurred many times. J is TRBJ1-5 and V is TRBV24-1; D ambiguous. Germline assignment: CDR1 KGHDR and CDR2 SFDVKD. This CDR3 is built from 14 residues. With 3 bases removed from V and 0 bases from J, the gap between germline ends came to 5 bases. This CDR3 reads CATSDPASNQPQHF. The CDR3 bases are TGTGCCACCAGTGATCCGGCTAGCAATCAGCCCCAGCATTTT.

The genes are TRBV6-2 or TRBV6-3 and TRBJ2-1, with 12 bases that match TRBD2. There are 17 residues in the CDR3. The trim removed 2 bases at V and 1 base at J, leaving 3 bases unmatched. Germline CDR1 is MNHEY and CDR2 is SVGEGT. CDR3 region: CASSYPTSGRSYNEQFF. The DNA for the CDR3 is TGTGCCAGCAGTTACCCCACTAGCGGGAGGTCCTACAATGAGCAGTTCTTC.

The chain uses TRBV4-3 and TRBJ2-1; 11 bases line up with TRBD2. Germline V gene data show CDR1 as LGHNA and CDR2 as YSLEER. CDR3 size: 18 residues. V lost 0 bases and J lost 6; bases outside the gene matches: 10. The CDR3 here is CASSQDALGTSGVNEQFF. CDR3 nucleotide sequence: TGCGCCAGCAGCCAAGATGCCCTAGGGACTAGCGGAGTCAATGAGCAGTTCTTC.

The J gene is TRBJ1-1, the V gene TRBV4-1; D may be TRBD1 (6 bases). Germline loops: CDR1 MGHRA, CDR2 YSYEKL. The V and J ends lost 0 bases and 4 bases respectively, with 15 bases between them. There are 16 residues in the CDR3. The CDR3 spells CASSQDLIGRGTEAFF. The CDR3 DNA follows: TGCGCCAGCAGCCAAGACCTAATCGGCAGGGGCACTGAAGCTTTCTTT.

This clonotype was seen a few times. This chain uses TRBV28 with TRBJ2-5; D is unclear. The V end was cut by 4 bases, the J end by 5 bases, with 14 bases between. CDR3 length: 14 amino acids. Germline V gives CDR1 MDHEN, CDR2 SYDVKM. The CDR3 DNA reads as TGTGCCAGCAGTTCGACCCACGGGTGGGAGACCCAGTACTTC. Its translation: CASSSTHGWETQYF.

J is TRBJ2-2 and V is TRBV2, with a possible D match to TRBD1 (5 bases). V lost 7 bases and J lost 1, with 13 bases in between. The CDR3 consists of 15 residues. CDR1 is SNHLY, CDR2 FYNNEI, per germline. The CDR3 coding sequence is TGTGCCAGCAAGGAGCAGGGATTGAACACCGGGGAGCTGTTTTTT. Translating gives CASKEQGLNTGELFF.